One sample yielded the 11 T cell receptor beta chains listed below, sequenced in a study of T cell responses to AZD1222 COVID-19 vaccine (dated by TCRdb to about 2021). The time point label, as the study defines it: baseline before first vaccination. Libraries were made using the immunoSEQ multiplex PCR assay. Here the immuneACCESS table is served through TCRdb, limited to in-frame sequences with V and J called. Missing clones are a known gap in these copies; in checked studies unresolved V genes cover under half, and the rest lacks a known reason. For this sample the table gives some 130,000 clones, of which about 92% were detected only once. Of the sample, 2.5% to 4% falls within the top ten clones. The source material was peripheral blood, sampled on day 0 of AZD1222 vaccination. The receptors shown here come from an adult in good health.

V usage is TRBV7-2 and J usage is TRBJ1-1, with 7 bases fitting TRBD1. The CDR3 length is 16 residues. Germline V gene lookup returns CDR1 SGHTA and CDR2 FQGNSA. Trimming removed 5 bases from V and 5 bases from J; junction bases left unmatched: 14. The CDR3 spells CASSPNSRQGSTEAFF. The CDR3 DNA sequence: TGTGCCAGCAGCCCTAACAGCCGACAGGGATCAACTGAAGCTTTCTTT.

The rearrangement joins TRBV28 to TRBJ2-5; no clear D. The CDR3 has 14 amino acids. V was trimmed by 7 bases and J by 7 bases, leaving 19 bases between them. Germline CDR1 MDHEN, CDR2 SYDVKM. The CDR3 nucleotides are TGTGCCAGCAATATCGTGAGCAGTAAAGCGACCCAGTACTTC. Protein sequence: CASNIVSSKATQYF. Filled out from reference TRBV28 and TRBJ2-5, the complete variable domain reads DVKVTQSSRYLVKRTGEKVFLECVQDMDHENMFWYRQDPGLGLRLIYFSYDVKMKEKGDIPEGYSVSREKKERFSLILESASTNQTSMYLCASNIVSSKATQYFGPGTRLLVL.

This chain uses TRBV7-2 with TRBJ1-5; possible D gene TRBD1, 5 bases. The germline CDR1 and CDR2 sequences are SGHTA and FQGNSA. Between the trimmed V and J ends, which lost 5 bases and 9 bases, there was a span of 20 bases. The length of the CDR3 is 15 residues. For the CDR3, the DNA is TGTGCCAGCAGCCCGAGCCCCGGGAGTCAGGGGCCCCAGCATTTT. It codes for CASSPSPGSQGPQHF. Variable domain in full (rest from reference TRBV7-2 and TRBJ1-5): GAGVSQSPSNKVTEKGKDVELRCDPISGHTALYWYRQSLGQGLEFLIYFQGNSAPDKSGLPSDRFSAERTGGSVSTLTIQRTQQEDSAVYLCASSPSPGSQGPQHFGDGTRLSIL.

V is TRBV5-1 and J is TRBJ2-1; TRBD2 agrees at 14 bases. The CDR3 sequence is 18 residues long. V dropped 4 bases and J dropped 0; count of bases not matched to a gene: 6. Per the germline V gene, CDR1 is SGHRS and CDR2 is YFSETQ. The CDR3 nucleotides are TGCGCCAGCAGCCCGAGGACTAGCGGGAGGATCTCCTACAATGAGCAGTTCTTC. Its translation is CASSPRTSGRISYNEQFF.

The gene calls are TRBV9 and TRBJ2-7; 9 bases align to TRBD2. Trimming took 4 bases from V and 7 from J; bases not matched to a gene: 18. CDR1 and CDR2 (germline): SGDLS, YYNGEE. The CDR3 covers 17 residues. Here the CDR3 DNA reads TGTGCCAGCAGCCGCGGCAGGGGAGCGGGAGGTTTAGATGAGCAGTACTTC. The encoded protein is CASSRGRGAGGLDEQYF.

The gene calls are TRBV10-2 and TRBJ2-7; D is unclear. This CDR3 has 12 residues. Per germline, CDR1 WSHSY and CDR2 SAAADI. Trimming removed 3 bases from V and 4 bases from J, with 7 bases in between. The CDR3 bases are TGCGCCAGCAGTGATCCCCGTTACGAGCAGTACTTC. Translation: CASSDPRYEQYF.

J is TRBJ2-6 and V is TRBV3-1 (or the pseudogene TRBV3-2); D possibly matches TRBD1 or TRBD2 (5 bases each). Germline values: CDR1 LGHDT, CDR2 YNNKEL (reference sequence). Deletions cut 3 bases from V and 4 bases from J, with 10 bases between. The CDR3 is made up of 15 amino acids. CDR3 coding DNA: TGTGCCAGCAGCCAGAGGGGCTCCGGGGCCAACGTCCTGACTTTC. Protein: CASSQRGSGANVLTF.

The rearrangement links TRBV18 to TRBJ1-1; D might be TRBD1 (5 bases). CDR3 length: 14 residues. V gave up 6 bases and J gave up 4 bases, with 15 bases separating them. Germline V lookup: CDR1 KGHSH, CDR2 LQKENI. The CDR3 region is CASSAAQATTEAFF. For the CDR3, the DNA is TGTGCCAGCTCCGCGGCACAGGCCACCACTGAAGCTTTCTTT.

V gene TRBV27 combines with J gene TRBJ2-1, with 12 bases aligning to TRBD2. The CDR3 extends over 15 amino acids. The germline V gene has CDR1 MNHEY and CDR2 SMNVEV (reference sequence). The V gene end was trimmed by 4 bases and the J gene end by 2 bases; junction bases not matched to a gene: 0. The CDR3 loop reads CASSWTSGTYNEQFF. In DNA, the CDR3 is TGTGCCAGCAGTTGGACTAGCGGGACCTACAATGAGCAGTTCTTC.

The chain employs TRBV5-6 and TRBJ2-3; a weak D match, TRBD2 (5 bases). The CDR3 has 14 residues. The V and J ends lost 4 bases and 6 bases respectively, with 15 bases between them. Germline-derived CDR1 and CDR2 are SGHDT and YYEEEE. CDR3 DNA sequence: TGTGCCAGCAGCCCACGTCCGGGGTCGGATACGCAGTATTTT. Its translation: CASSPRPGSDTQYF.

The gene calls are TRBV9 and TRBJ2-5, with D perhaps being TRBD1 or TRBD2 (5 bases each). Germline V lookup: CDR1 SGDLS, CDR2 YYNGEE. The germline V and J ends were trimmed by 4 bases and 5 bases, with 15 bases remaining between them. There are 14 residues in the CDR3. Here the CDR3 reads CASSLGTSYETQYF. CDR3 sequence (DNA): TGTGCCAGCAGCCTAGGGACCTCCTATGAGACCCAGTACTTC. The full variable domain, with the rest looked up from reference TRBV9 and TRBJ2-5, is DSGVTQTPKHLITATGQRVTLRCSPRSGDLSVYWYQQSLDQGLQFLIQYYNGEERAKGNILERFSAQQFPDLHSELNLSSLELGDSALYFCASSLGTSYETQYFGPGTRLLVL.